The present T cell receptor beta chain was sequenced within a study of blood T cells in healthy people across ages. A sample-barcoded 5' primer and a J-beta primer mix were used in a second PCR of about 7 to 12 cycles. TCRdb re-called the 5' RACE reads through MiXCR, storing one row per CDR3 protein. This table holds some 1.4 million distinct CDR3 sequences, around 42% found once. CDR3 length: 15 residues. Trimming cost V 4 bases and J 3 bases; bases outside gene matches: 6. CDR1 is SGHRS, CDR2 YFSETQ, per germline. This TCR was sampled from a woman younger than 30 in good health. V usage is TRBV5-1 and J usage is TRBJ2-7; 11 nucleotides line up with TRBD2. The sequencing input was blood. In DNA form, the CDR3 reads TGCGCCAGCAGCCCCTCGACTAGCGGGATCTACGAGCAGTACTTC. Translated, it gives CASSPSTSGIYEQYF.